Below, 18 T cell receptor beta chains from the same sample are listed, as sequenced in a study of CD8+CD57+ T cells in acquired aplastic anemia. Genomic DNA templated the TCR beta VDJ and CDR3 profiling. From the reads, TCRdb called clonotypes with MiXCR, one entry per CDR3 protein. The table shows fewer than 200,000 distinct CDR3 sequences, with around 48% occurring only once. All patients picked for sequencing had shown, by flow cytometry, an expansion of CD8+CD57+ cells. Sequenced sample: sorted CD4+, CD8+, or CD8+CD57+ T cells (not recorded which) from PBMCs. The receptors come from a human donor with aplastic anemia.

About this clonotype: A read error may be the cause here, since a much bigger clone is one base away. This chain uses TRBV5-1 with TRBJ2-2; the match to TRBD1 covers 10 bases. The V gene end was trimmed by 6 bases and the J gene end by 5 bases; junction bases not matched to a gene: 4. This CDR3 contains 14 residues. Germline V CDR1 and CDR2: SGHRS, YFSETQ. The CDR3 nucleotides are TGCGCCAGCACACGGACAGGGGGGACCGGGGAGCTGTTTTTT. The encoded protein is CASTRTGGTGELFF.

The rearrangement uses TRBV7-9 and TRBJ2-7; TRBD2 matches at 8 bases. The CDR3 sequence is 17 residues long. The germline V gene encodes CDR1 SEHNR and CDR2 FQNEAQ (reference sequence). The V and J ends lost 6 bases and 9 bases, in that order; junction bases with no gene match: 22. CDR3 residues: CASRLADGGGRGDTQYF. CDR3 in DNA: TGTGCCAGCAGACTAGCGGACGGTGGGGGGCGGGGAGATACGCAGTACTTC.

This clonotype was detected many times. The CDR3 loop reads CASSESIVSGAGLNTEAFF. CDR3 coding DNA: TGCGCCAGCAGTGAGTCGATAGTGTCGGGGGCAGGGCTGAACACTGAAGCTTTCTTT. This sequence joins TRBV10-1 and TRBJ1-1; D might be TRBD1 (6 bases). CDR3 length equals 19 residues. V dropped 0 bases and J dropped 0 bases, with 20 bases sitting between them. Germline V gene sequence: CDR1 WNHNN, CDR2 SYGVQD (reference sequence).

As DNA, the CDR3 is TGCAGTGCTAGCGAGCGGACAGGGAACTATGGCTACACCTTC. This encodes CSASERTGNYGYTF. The chain combines TRBV20-1 with TRBJ1-2; 8 positions match TRBD1. V lost 3 bases to trimming and J lost 2 bases; unmatched junction nucleotides: 5. Germline V lookup: CDR1 DFQATT, CDR2 SNEGSKA (reference sequence). CDR3 length: 14 residues.

As DNA, the CDR3 is TGTGCCAGTAGTATGGGGGCAGGAAACACTGAAGCTTTCTTT. The encoded protein is CASSMGAGNTEAFF. This chain connects TRBV24-1 to TRBJ1-1; D perhaps matches TRBD1 (6 bases). Trimming removed 11 bases from V and 2 bases from J, with 17 bases in between. This CDR3 comprises 14 residues. Germline CDR1 KGHDR, CDR2 SFDVKD.

This clonotype was seen many times. The chain combines TRBV15 with TRBJ1-5; TRBD1 is a possible D gene (6 bases). The CDR3 extends over 13 amino acids. CDR1 and CDR2 (germline): LNHNV, YYDKDF (reference sequence). V shed 2 bases and J shed 6 bases, with 8 bases lying between them. CDR3 bases: TGTGCCACCAGCAGAACAGGGACTCAGCCCCAGCATTTT. As protein: CATSRTGTQPQHF.

The gene calls are TRBV20-1 and TRBJ1-5; 7 bases are a match to TRBD1. The CDR3 extends over 14 amino acids. From germline, CDR1 is DFQATT and CDR2 SNEGSKA (reference sequence). Trimming at V came to 6 bases and at J to 7 bases, leaving 12 bases not matched to a gene. CDR3: CSAPRTGERQPQHF. CDR3 DNA: TGCAGTGCGCCCCGGACAGGCGAAAGACAGCCCCAGCATTTT.

A few counts support this clonotype. The V gene is TRBV2, the J gene TRBJ2-5; unclear D gene. The length of the CDR3 is 14 residues. The V and J ends lost 4 bases and 2 bases respectively, with 11 bases between them. The germline CDR1 and CDR2 sequences are SNHLY and FYNNEI. The CDR3 loop is CASSASIGQETQYF. The CDR3 DNA is TGTGCCAGCAGTGCGTCCATCGGACAAGAGACCCAGTACTTC.

This clonotype has ten or more counts. The chain uses TRBV20-1 and TRBJ1-1; D not resolved. This CDR3 comprises 13 residues. The germline V and J ends were trimmed by 2 bases and 0 bases, with 7 bases remaining between them. The germline V gene encodes CDR1 DFQATT and CDR2 SNEGSKA (reference sequence). DNA of the CDR3: TGCAGTGCTAGAATGGGTGTGAACACTGAAGCTTTCTTT. Translation gives CSARMGVNTEAFF.

This clonotype occurred many times. The chain employs TRBV29-1 and TRBJ2-3; possibly TRBD2 for D (6 bases). Germline V gene sequence: CDR1 SQVTM, CDR2 ANQGSEA. The CDR3 has 15 amino acids. V lost 3 bases and J 2 bases, leaving 15 bases between the germline ends. DNA for the CDR3: TGCAGCGTTGAGGCTGGTAGCGGAATCACAGATACGCAGTATTTT. Protein product: CSVEAGSGITDTQYF.

This clonotype was picked up many times. The chain employs TRBV20-1 and TRBJ2-3, with D unresolved. CDR1 is DFQATT and CDR2 is SNEGSKA in the germline V gene (reference sequence). This CDR3 region has 16 residues. Trimming left V 1 base short and J 0 bases short, with 14 bases between. CDR3 loop: CSARATPRSSTDTQYF. The CDR3 DNA follows: TGCAGTGCTAGAGCCACCCCCAGATCTAGCACAGATACGCAGTATTTT.

The chain employs TRBV25-1 and TRBJ1-4; D is possibly TRBD1 (5 bases). V was clipped by 1 base and J by 6 bases, with 15 bases between them. Germline CDR1 MGHDK, CDR2 SYGVNS. The CDR3 has 16 residues. The CDR3 reads CASSEFGREVDEKLFF. As DNA, the CDR3 is TGTGCCAGCAGTGAATTTGGCAGGGAGGTGGATGAAAAACTGTTTTTT.

V is TRBV24-1 and J is TRBJ2-1; 7 nucleotides match TRBD2. V gave up 3 bases and J gave up 3 bases; unmatched junction bases: 7. Germline-derived CDR1 and CDR2 are KGHDR and SFDVKD. The CDR3 has 16 residues. The CDR3 DNA follows: TGTGCCACCAGTGATCCCTCGGGCGGGGGCTACAATGAGCAGTTCTTC. Protein product: CATSDPSGGGYNEQFF.

The chain carries TRBV20-1 and TRBJ2-1; TRBD2 matches at 7 bases. V dropped 4 bases and J dropped 5; count of bases not matched to a gene: 11. The CDR3 consists of 15 residues. Germline CDR1 DFQATT, CDR2 SNEGSKA (reference sequence). The chain's CDR3 is CSANHWEGGNNEQFF. CDR3 in DNA: TGCAGTGCTAACCATTGGGAGGGCGGAAACAATGAGCAGTTCTTC.

The gene calls are TRBV3-1 and TRBJ2-7, with 9 bases identical to TRBD1. Germline lookup yields CDR1 LGHDT and CDR2 YNNKEL (reference sequence). The CDR3 runs 15 residues. Losses at the gene ends were 4 bases for V and 12 bases for J; bases not matched to a gene: 16. Here the CDR3 reads CASSPDGQGTQRPYF. The CDR3, as DNA: TGTGCCAGCAGCCCAGACGGACAGGGGACCCAAAGGCCGTACTTC.

A word on this clonotype: It may be a read error: a sequence one base away is much more abundant. The chain couples TRBV12-3 or TRBV12-4 to TRBJ1-3; no clear D gene. The length of the CDR3 is 16 residues. The V end lost 2 bases, the J end lost 4 bases, and 15 bases lay between the germline ends. In DNA form, the CDR3 reads TGTGCCAGCAGTTTAAGGGCTCCTGCGAGGGGAAACACCATATATTTT. This sequence encodes CASSLRAPARGNTIYF.

DNA for the CDR3: TGTGCCAGCAGTTTAACGTCTCCCCAGGGAAGAGCTTTCTTT. Translating gives CASSLTSPQGRAFF. The V and J genes are TRBV6-2 or TRBV6-3 and TRBJ1-1; TRBD1 is a possible D gene (5 bases). Trimming took 4 bases from V and 10 from J, leaving 19 bases between them. CDR1 is MNHEY, CDR2 SVGEGT, per germline. The CDR3 runs 14 residues.

This chain links TRBV5-1 with TRBJ1-1, with 8 nucleotides matching TRBD1. Trimming took 3 bases from V and 8 from J; bases not matched to a gene: 12. The CDR3 contains 15 residues. Germline CDR1 and CDR2: SGHRS and YFSETQ. In DNA, the CDR3 is TGCGCCAGCAGCTCATTCCAGACAGGGGCCAGGGAAGCTTTCTTT. The encoded protein is CASSSFQTGAREAFF.